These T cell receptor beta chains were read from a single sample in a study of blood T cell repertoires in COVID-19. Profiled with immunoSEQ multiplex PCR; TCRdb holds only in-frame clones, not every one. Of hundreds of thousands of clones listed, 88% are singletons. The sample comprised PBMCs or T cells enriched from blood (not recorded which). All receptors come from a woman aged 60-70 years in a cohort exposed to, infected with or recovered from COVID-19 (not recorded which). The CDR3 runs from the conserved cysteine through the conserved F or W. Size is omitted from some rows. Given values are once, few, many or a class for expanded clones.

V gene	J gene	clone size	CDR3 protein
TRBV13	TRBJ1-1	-	CASSLQGNGAFF
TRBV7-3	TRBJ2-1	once	CASSLTLSNEQFF
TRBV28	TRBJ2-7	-	CASKSSGNYEQYF
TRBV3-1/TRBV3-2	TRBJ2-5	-	CASSGSGMYQETQYF
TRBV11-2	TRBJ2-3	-	CASSLDLGGDTQYF
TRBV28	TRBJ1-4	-	CASSSGQGEGSEKLFF
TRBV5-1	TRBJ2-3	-	CASSFYRDTDTQYF
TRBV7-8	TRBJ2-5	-	CASSSGTSGRGGETQYF
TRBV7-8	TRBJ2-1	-	CASSSRGQNYNEQFF
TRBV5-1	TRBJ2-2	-	CASSLESANTGELFF
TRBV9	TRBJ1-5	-	CASSAGTDYQPQHF
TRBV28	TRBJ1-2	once	CASNIPQGSYGYTF
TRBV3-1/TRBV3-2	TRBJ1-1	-	CASSQSEDAFF
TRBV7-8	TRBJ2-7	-	CASSSRQGLTYEQYF